This T cell receptor (beta chain) was sequenced during a study of blood T cell repertoires in COVID-19. Looking at the study overall: Acute and convalescent COVID-19 samples came from the United States, Italy and Spain. T cells, B-cell-depleted T cells, or PBMCs provided the cDNA or gDNA that served as material.

The CDR3 is 14 amino acids. Germline V gives CDR1 DFQATT, CDR2 SNEGSKA (reference sequence). V lost 3 bases and J 3 bases, leaving 15 bases between the germline ends. The authors' processing: Scientists estimated how many nucleated cells there were by amplifying reference gene primers. Using immunoSEQ multiplex PCR, the repertoire was profiled, and TCRdb retains in-frame clones only, with some absent. The DNA was the basis for D and trimming; V, J and clone size are from that table. Counted here are around 360,000 clones, 87% occurring once; the ten biggest clones make up about 9.4%. Enrollment of patients from Seattle took place during active infection, with longitudinal follow-up.

This rearrangement joins TRBV20-1 to TRBJ2-7, with D maybe TRBD1 (6 bases). The receptor was isolated from a young woman with COVID-19, enrolled during active disease. The sequencing input was peripheral blood. The CDR3 reads CSASFLRGRYEQYF. CDR3 nucleotides: TGCAGTGCTAGTTTTCTCAGGGGACGCTACGAGCAGTACTTC.